The 24 T cell receptor beta chains below all came from one sample that was sequenced in a study of control samples from healthy donors and cancer patients. TCRdb's table, derived via immunoSEQ multiplex PCR, lists solely in-frame clones and lacks some. The sample holds about 49,000 clones, approximately 86% seen once. Specimen: PBMCs. The receptors come from a woman aged 45-65 years with lung cancer.

The chain combines TRBV19 with TRBJ1-3; 10 nucleotides match TRBD1. CDR1 and CDR2 (germline): LNHDA, SQIVND (reference sequence). The CDR3 has 15 residues. J was trimmed by 3 bases and V by 3 bases; bases with no gene match: 2. The CDR3 DNA reads as TGTGCCAGTAGTATGGGACAGGGGAATGGAAACACCATATATTTT. This translates into CASSMGQGNGNTIYF. Supplemented by reference TRBV19 and TRBJ1-3, the full variable domain reads DGGITQSPKYLFRKEGQNVTLSCEQNLNHDAMYWYRQDPGQGLRLIYYSQIVNDFQKGDIAEGYSVSREKKESFPLTVTSAQKNPTAFYLCASSMGQGNGNTIYFGEGSWLTVV.

J is TRBJ2-3 and V is TRBV27; D may be TRBD1 (6 bases). Germline lookup yields CDR1 MNHEY and CDR2 SMNVEV (reference sequence). V shed 4 bases and J shed 3 bases, with 11 bases lying between them. The CDR3 totals 14 residues. This chain's CDR3 is CASSYSQGTDTQYF. In DNA form, the CDR3 reads TGTGCCAGCAGTTACTCACAGGGAACAGATACGCAGTATTTT.

CDR3 in amino acids: CASSISGTQETQYF. The CDR3 DNA reads TGTGCCAGCAGCATTTCGGGAACTCAAGAGACCCAGTACTTC. The rearrangement joins TRBV7-7 to TRBJ2-5; D may be TRBD2 (5 bases). Germline V gene data show CDR1 as SSHAT and CDR2 as FNYEAQ (reference sequence). This CDR3 is built from 14 residues. V was shortened by 5 bases and J by 2 bases, with 12 bases between the two germline ends. The whole variable domain, filled in from reference TRBV7-7 and TRBJ2-5, reads GAGVSQSPRYKVTKRGQDVTLRCDPISSHATLYWYQQALGQGPEFLTYFNYEAQPDKSGLPSDRFSAERPEGSISTLTIQRTEQRDSAMYRCASSISGTQETQYFGPGTRLLVL.

The rearrangement uses TRBV30 and TRBJ1-6, with D maybe TRBD1 (5 bases). This CDR3 has 15 amino acids. CDR1 is GTSNPN and CDR2 is SVGIG in the germline V gene (reference sequence). The V end was cut by 0 bases, the J end by 14 bases, with 20 bases between. This CDR3 reads CAWSVGEVLLGALHF. The CDR3 DNA reads TGTGCCTGGAGTGTCGGGGAGGTCCTATTGGGGGCCCTCCACTTT. Using reference TRBV30 and TRBJ1-6 for the parts outside the CDR3, the full variable domain is SQTIHQWPATLVQPVGSPLSLECTVEGTSNPNLYWYRQAAGRGLQLLFYSVGIGQISSEVPQNLSASRPQDRQFILSSKKLLLSDSGFYLCAWSVGEVLLGALHFGNGTRLTVT.

The rearrangement joins TRBV19 to TRBJ1-2; 9 bases are a match to TRBD1. Germline-derived CDR1 and CDR2 are LNHDA and SQIVND (reference sequence). CDR3 size: 15 residues. The J segment lost 4 bases and the V segment lost 4 bases, leaving 7 bases of the junction unmatched. This CDR3 reads CASSTGQGGFYGYTF. In nucleotides, the CDR3 is TGTGCCAGTAGTACGGGACAGGGTGGGTTCTATGGCTACACCTTC.

The chain combines TRBV25-1 with TRBJ2-2; D possibly corresponds to TRBD2 (6 bases). Germline assignment: CDR1 MGHDK and CDR2 SYGVNS. The CDR3 runs to 15 residues. V lost 4 bases and J lost 4, with 13 bases in between. CDR3 sequence reads: CASSVGEVATGELFF. DNA of the CDR3: TGTGCCAGCAGTGTGGGGGAGGTGGCCACCGGGGAGCTGTTTTTT.

The chain links TRBV27 to TRBJ2-7; 12 bases map to TRBD2. Germline trimming cut 4 bases from V and 2 bases from J; bases unmatched to any gene: 9. In germline, CDR1 is MNHEY, CDR2 SMNVEV (reference sequence). The CDR3 runs 17 residues. Here the CDR3 DNA reads TGTGCCAGCAGTTCTTTGACTAGCGGGGGCCAAACCTACGAGCAGTACTTC. Its translation: CASSSLTSGGQTYEQYF.

The V and J genes are TRBV19 and TRBJ2-7; 9 nucleotides match TRBD1. The CDR3 runs to 14 residues. CDR1 LNHDA and CDR2 SQIVND come from the germline V gene (reference sequence). Trimming at V came to 5 bases and at J to 5 bases, leaving 7 bases not matched to a gene. The CDR3 DNA follows: TGTGCCAGTAGTTCCGACAGGGGGGATCACGAGCAGTACTTC. Its protein product is CASSSDRGDHEQYF.

This clone was counted a few times. This chain uses TRBV28 with TRBJ1-5; maybe TRBD1 (6 bases). There are 13 residues in the CDR3. Trimming took off 5 bases at V and 5 bases at J, with 10 bases between the two ends. The germline CDR1 and CDR2 sequences are MDHEN and SYDVKM. The CDR3 DNA reads TGTGCCAGCAGTCGGGACACTGATCAGCCCCAGCATTTT. This codes for CASSRDTDQPQHF.

V is TRBV7-7 and J is TRBJ2-2, with a possible D match to TRBD1 (5 bases). In germline, CDR1 is SSHAT, CDR2 FNYEAQ (reference sequence). V was trimmed by 0 bases and J by 6 bases, leaving 14 bases between them. The CDR3 extends over 16 amino acids. The CDR3 region is CASSLAPTDKAGELFF. CDR3 DNA sequence: TGTGCCAGCAGCTTAGCGCCGACAGATAAGGCCGGGGAGCTGTTTTTT. The full variable domain, with the rest looked up from reference TRBV7-7 and TRBJ2-2, is GAGVSQSPRYKVTKRGQDVTLRCDPISSHATLYWYQQALGQGPEFLTYFNYEAQPDKSGLPSDRFSAERPEGSISTLTIQRTEQRDSAMYRCASSLAPTDKAGELFFGEGSRLTVL.

The chain carries TRBV27 and TRBJ1-3; 7 bases agree with TRBD1. CDR1 and CDR2 (germline): MNHEY, SMNVEV (reference sequence). V gave up 8 bases and J gave up 2 bases; unmatched junction bases: 6. The CDR3 is 14 amino acids. The CDR3 region has the DNA TGTGCCAGCGGACGGAGGGGGCCTGGAAACACCATATATTTT. Amino acids: CASGRRGPGNTIYF.

This clone is medium-sized (0.01 to 0.1%) within its sample. The rearrangement uses TRBV2 and TRBJ1-6; a weak D match, TRBD1 (5 bases). The length of the CDR3 is 15 residues. Between the trimmed V and J ends, which lost 6 bases and 7 bases, there was a span of 16 bases. The germline V gene encodes CDR1 SNHLY and CDR2 FYNNEI. CDR3 in amino acids: CASRQGIGPNSPLHF. CDR3 nucleotide sequence: TGTGCCAGCAGGCAGGGTATTGGTCCCAATTCACCCCTCCACTTT. The whole variable domain, filled in from reference TRBV2 and TRBJ1-6, reads EPEVTQTPSHQVTQMGQEVILRCVPISNHLYFYWYRQILGQKVEFLVSFYNNEISEKSEIFDDQFSVERPDGSNFTLKIRSTKLEDSAMYFCASRQGIGPNSPLHFGNGTRLTVT.

The V and J genes are TRBV30 and TRBJ1-3; D gene uncertain. V lost 4 bases and J 2 bases, leaving 6 bases between the germline ends. This CDR3 spans 12 amino acids. CDR1 and CDR2 (germline): GTSNPN, SVGIG (reference sequence). The CDR3 nucleotides are TGTGCCTGGAATGGACCTGGAAACACCATATATTTT. Protein product: CAWNGPGNTIYF.

The chain recombines TRBV30 with TRBJ1-2, with TRBD1 as a possible D gene (6 bases). The V end lost 2 bases, the J end lost 3 bases, and 16 bases lay between the germline ends. Germline CDR1 is GTSNPN and CDR2 is SVGIG (reference sequence). This CDR3 has 15 residues. The DNA of the CDR3 is TGTGCCTGGAGTCGACAGGTCCTTTACCACTATGGCTACACCTTC. It is translated as CAWSRQVLYHYGYTF.

J is TRBJ1-5 and V is TRBV3-1 (or the pseudogene TRBV3-2); 9 nucleotides align to TRBD1. With V trimmed by 4 bases and J by 7 bases, 5 bases remained unmatched. The CDR3 has 14 amino acids. Germline-derived CDR1 and CDR2 are LGHDT and YNNKEL (reference sequence). The CDR3 coding sequence is TGTGCCAGCAGCCTCGGGACAGGGAGCCAGCCCCAGCATTTT. It encodes CASSLGTGSQPQHF.

The V and J genes are TRBV28 and TRBJ1-2; possible D gene TRBD1, 6 bases. Germline V gene data show CDR1 as MDHEN and CDR2 as SYDVKM. The CDR3 is made up of 14 amino acids. V was clipped by 2 bases and J by 6 bases, with 13 bases between them. CDR3 DNA sequence: TGTGCCAGCAGTTTAGGGGCAGGGGTGGATGGCTACACCTTC. It is translated as CASSLGAGVDGYTF.

The genes are TRBV24-1 and TRBJ1-2; D gene unclear. The germline CDR1 and CDR2 sequences are KGHDR and SFDVKD. The CDR3 runs to 14 residues. Trimming shortened V by 5 bases and J by 5 bases, and 14 bases separated the two germline ends. CDR3 DNA: TGTGCCACCAGTGGTCCGGGTCGAGGATATGGCTACACCTTC. Translated: CATSGPGRGYGYTF.

The V and J genes are TRBV6-6 and TRBJ1-6; D uncertain. V lost 6 bases and J 4 bases, leaving 7 bases between the germline ends. The CDR3 totals 13 residues. CDR1 is MNHNY and CDR2 is SVGAGI in the germline V gene (reference sequence). The CDR3 is CASSPTYNSPLHF. CDR3 coding DNA: TGTGCCAGCAGCCCAACTTATAATTCACCCCTCCACTTT.

This sequence joins TRBV19 and TRBJ1-1, with D possibly TRBD1 on 5 matching bases. Germline V gene lookup returns CDR1 LNHDA and CDR2 SQIVND (reference sequence). V was pared by 5 bases and J by 1 base, with 14 bases between. The CDR3 extends over 15 amino acids. The CDR3 bases are TGTGCCAGTAGTCCTCTTGGGACCCGGAACACTGAAGCTTTCTTT. Translating gives CASSPLGTRNTEAFF.

V and J are TRBV19 and TRBJ2-3; 7 bases line up with TRBD1. The V and J ends lost 7 bases and 4 bases, in that order; junction bases with no gene match: 11. Germline values: CDR1 LNHDA, CDR2 SQIVND (reference sequence). The CDR3 length is 15 residues. The CDR3 reads CASTSDRSLPDTQYF. The CDR3 DNA is TGTGCCAGTACCTCGGACAGGTCCCTCCCAGATACGCAGTATTTT.

The J gene is TRBJ1-4, the V gene TRBV5-4, with TRBD1 identical over 11 bases. Trimming removed 4 bases from V and 6 bases from J; junction bases left unmatched: 8. CDR3 length: 16 residues. In germline, CDR1 is SGHNT, CDR2 YYREEE (reference sequence). CDR3 sequence (DNA): TGTGCCAGCAGCCCCCCACCGGGACAGGGGGATGAAAAACTGTTTTTT. Protein: CASSPPPGQGDEKLFF.

The J gene is TRBJ2-3, the V gene TRBV6-5; D is unresolved. The CDR3 loop spans 15 amino acids. Germline V gene lookup returns CDR1 MNHEY and CDR2 SVGAGI. The germline V and J ends were trimmed by 2 bases and 2 bases, with 11 bases remaining between them. The CDR3 nucleotides read TGTGCCAGCAGTTACAACGGTGAGCCCACAGATACGCAGTATTTT. This translates into CASSYNGEPTDTQYF.

The rearrangement uses TRBV11-3 and TRBJ2-6, with a weak D call TRBD2 (5 bases). Germline CDR1 SGHNT, CDR2 YENEEA. This CDR3 contains 15 residues. The V gene lost 1 base and the J gene lost 6 bases, with 10 bases spanning the gap. CDR3 in amino acids: CASSLGVREANVLTF. The DNA of the CDR3 is TGTGCCAGCAGCTTAGGAGTCCGGGAGGCCAACGTCCTGACTTTC.

The rearrangement joins TRBV6-5 to TRBJ1-2; D call uncertain. There are 13 residues in the CDR3. V was cut by 8 bases and J by 3 bases, with 13 bases left in between. Germline loops: CDR1 MNHEY, CDR2 SVGAGI. CDR3 bases: TGTGCCAGCTCCGACGGAGGTGACTATGGCTACACCTTC. Protein: CASSDGGDYGYTF.